These 27 T cell receptor gamma chains were sequenced from one sample in a study of Vδ1+ human thymocytes. Study results and caveats: In the thymus, TRG and TRD repertoires looked highly polyclonal with Gaussian CDR3 lengths.

Extracted RNA was reverse transcribed into cDNA. The CDR3 regions were amplified by multiplex PCR from V-gene primers to a constant-region primer. TCRdb fed the multiplex PCR reads into CATT to redo clone calling. In the table there are more than 25,000 gamma-chain clones, more than 15% of which are singletons. These receptors have no identified antigens. Material for sequencing was Vdelta1+ gamma-delta thymocytes from the thymus. Subset in this sample: FACS-sorted CD3+ TCRalphabeta- TCRVdelta1+ TCRVdelta2- thymocytes. These receptors originate from a boy younger than two who had congenital heart surgery.

This clone was seen only a few times. V is TRGV3 and J is TRGJ1 or TRGJ2. Germline CDR1 VTNTFY, CDR2 YDVSTARD (reference sequence). The CDR3 is 14 amino acids. V lost 0 bases, J lost 2 bases, and 4 bases stayed unmatched. DNA for the CDR3: TGTGCCACCTGGGACAGGCAAGATTATTATAAGAAACTCTTT. The encoded protein is CATWDRQDYYKKLF.

The genes are TRGV9 and TRGJ1 or TRGJ2. The CDR3 has 11 amino acids. CDR1 is GITISATS, CDR2 ISYDGTV, per germline (reference sequence). V lost 10 bases, J lost 9 bases, and 12 bases stayed unmatched. CDR3 sequence reads: CALWLTTKKLF. In DNA, the CDR3 is TGTGCCTTATGGCTAACCACTAAGAAACTCTTT.

The chain is built from TRGV9 and TRGJ1 or TRGJ2. The junction had 11 bases not matched to a gene; V was cut back by 2 bases and J by 7 bases. Germline CDR1 reads GITISATS; CDR2 reads ISYDGTV (reference sequence). The CDR3 contains 14 residues. The CDR3 protein is CALWEAATRYKKLF. In nucleotides, the CDR3 is TGTGCCTTGTGGGAGGCCGCCACTAGGTATAAGAAACTCTTT.

There are a few counts of this clone. The genes are TRGV4 and TRGJ1 or TRGJ2. Per germline, CDR1 EGSTGY and CDR2 YDSYTSSV. The length of the CDR3 is 14 residues. With V trimmed by 3 bases and J by 3 bases, 8 bases remained unmatched. In DNA form, the CDR3 reads TGTGCCACCTGGGATATTTTGGTTTATTATAAGAAACTCTTT. Translated, it gives CATWDILVYYKKLF.

The chain is built from TRGV9 and TRGJ1 or TRGJ2. This CDR3 is built from 13 residues. Germline V gene sequence: CDR1 GITISATS, CDR2 ISYDGTV (reference sequence). The ends lost 0 bases at V and 10 bases at J; junction bases unmatched: 9. The CDR3 coding sequence is TGTGCCTTGTGGGAGGTGATTTACCTAAAGAAACTCTTT. Translating it yields CALWEVIYLKKLF.

As regards this clone: It may be a read error: a sequence one base away is much more abundant. The chain employs TRGV9 and TRGJ1 or TRGJ2. V dropped 0 bases and J dropped 3; count of bases not matched to a gene: 5. Germline CDR1 is GITISATS and CDR2 is ISYDGTV (reference sequence). The CDR3 is made up of 14 amino acids. CDR3 loop: CALWEVQAYYKKLF. The DNA for the CDR3 is TGTGCCTTGTGGGAGGTGCAGGCTTATTATAAGAAACTCTTT.

The chain joins TRGV8 to TRGJ1 or TRGJ2. Germline V CDR1 and CDR2: VENAVY, YDSYNSRV. The CDR3 has 14 residues. Losses at the gene ends were 1 base for V and 4 bases for J; bases not matched to a gene: 7. CDR3 in amino acids: CATWDSSRYYKKLF. CDR3 DNA sequence: TGTGCCACCTGGGATAGTAGTCGCTATTATAAGAAACTCTTT.

This chain uses TRGV4 with TRGJ1 or TRGJ2. The CDR3 runs 13 residues. V lost 4 bases and J lost 7; bases outside the gene matches: 10. Germline V lookup: CDR1 EGSTGY, CDR2 YDSYTSSV. For the CDR3, the DNA is TGTGCCACCTGGGACCGGCCGAGGTATAAGAAACTCTTT. It translates to CATWDRPRYKKLF.

A remark on this clone: Other nucleotide sequences from this sample produce the same CDR3. V and J are TRGV5 and TRGJ1 or TRGJ2. Germline CDR1 and CDR2: VINAFY and YDVSNSKD. V shed 0 bases and J 10 bases; nucleotides not matched to a gene: 6. CDR3 length: 12 residues. CDR3 amino acids: CATWDRRGKKLF. DNA for the CDR3: TGTGCCACCTGGGACAGGAGGGGAAAGAAACTCTTT.

This clone was counted only a few times. The chain couples TRGV2 to TRGJ1 or TRGJ2. The CDR3 has 12 residues. Germline V gene sequence: CDR1 EGSNGY, CDR2 YDSYNSKV. V lost 0 bases and J lost 15; bases outside the gene matches: 11. CDR3 bases: TGTGCCACCTGGGACGGGTATTATATGATACTCTTT. Its translation: CATWDGYYMILF.

Judged by abundance, this clone is medium-sized. The V and J genes are TRGV3 and TRGJ1 or TRGJ2. V lost 0 bases to trimming and J lost 3 bases; unmatched junction nucleotides: 2. Germline CDR1 reads VTNTFY; CDR2 reads YDVSTARD (reference sequence). The CDR3 is 13 amino acids. The CDR3 bases are TGTGCCACCTGGGACAGGATTTATTATAAGAAACTCTTT. Translating it yields CATWDRIYYKKLF.

This clone occurred a few times. The chain combines TRGV2 with TRGJP1. V lost 5 bases to trimming and J lost 4 bases; unmatched junction nucleotides: 4. CDR3 length equals 13 residues. Germline V gene data show CDR1 as EGSNGY and CDR2 as YDSYNSKV. CDR3 in amino acids: CATWADTGWFKIF. DNA of the CDR3: TGTGCCACCTGGGCCGACACTGGTTGGTTCAAGATATTT.

The genes are TRGV3 and TRGJ1 or TRGJ2. J gave up 10 bases and V 3 bases, and 21 bases lay outside the gene matches. Looked up from germline, CDR1 is VTNTFY and CDR2 is YDVSTARD (reference sequence). This CDR3 contains 16 residues. In DNA, the CDR3 is TGTGCCACCTGGGACGCAATCCTACCACGAAAGCGAAAGAAACTCTTT. Translated: CATWDAILPRKRKKLF.

Worth noting for this clone: Sequence at one end of the junction differs from germline and may be a read error. J is TRGJ1 or TRGJ2 and V is TRGV5. Germline assignment: CDR1 VINAFY and CDR2 YDVSNSKD. This CDR3 comprises 10 residues. In DNA form, the CDR3 reads TGTACCACCTGGGACATTGAGAAACTCTTT. Translating it yields CTTWDIEKLF.

The rearrangement uses TRGV3 and TRGJ1 or TRGJ2. Germline CDR1 and CDR2: VTNTFY and YDVSTARD (reference sequence). This CDR3 region has 14 residues. J was trimmed by 9 bases and V by 0 bases; bases with no gene match: 11. The CDR3 region is CATWDRPLKCKKLF. The CDR3 nucleotides read TGTGCCACCTGGGACAGGCCTCTTAAGTGTAAGAAACTCTTT.

The chain combines TRGV4 with TRGJ1 or TRGJ2. V gave up 0 bases and J gave up 7 bases; unmatched junction bases: 6. The germline CDR1 and CDR2 sequences are EGSTGY and YDSYTSSV. This CDR3 has 13 residues. The chain's CDR3 is CATWDGLKYKKLF. CDR3 coding DNA: TGTGCCACCTGGGATGGGCTAAAATATAAGAAACTCTTT.

This clone was detected a few times. Other DNA sequences from this sample encode an identical CDR3 as well. The J gene is TRGJ1 or TRGJ2, the V gene TRGV9. V lost 1 base to trimming and J lost 9 bases; unmatched junction nucleotides: 3. Germline CDR1 reads GITISATS; CDR2 reads ISYDGTV (reference sequence). The CDR3 extends over 11 amino acids. The CDR3 coding sequence is TGTGCCTTGTGGGAGGTTCTTAAGAAACTCTTT. It yields the protein CALWEVLKKLF.

The chain recombines TRGV3 with TRGJ1 or TRGJ2. CDR3 length: 14 amino acids. Trimming removed 3 bases from V and 3 bases from J; junction bases left unmatched: 8. Germline assignment: CDR1 VTNTFY and CDR2 YDVSTARD (reference sequence). CDR3 nucleotides: TGTGCCACCTGGGACGGAACCCTTTATTATAAGAAACTCTTT. Translating gives CATWDGTLYYKKLF.

This chain links TRGV5 with TRGJ1 or TRGJ2. The CDR3 is 14 amino acids. The V and J ends lost 4 bases and 5 bases, in that order; junction bases with no gene match: 11. In germline, CDR1 is VINAFY, CDR2 YDVSNSKD. The CDR3 region has the DNA TGTGCCACCTGGGATGGGCCTTTGAATTATAAGAAACTCTTT. Protein sequence: CATWDGPLNYKKLF.

The chain carries TRGV5 and TRGJ1 or TRGJ2. V was pared by 2 bases and J by 7 bases, with 20 bases of the junction left unmatched. This CDR3 has 17 amino acids. Per germline, CDR1 VINAFY and CDR2 YDVSNSKD. The CDR3 bases are TGTGCCACCTGGGACACTGATCCCGTTTCGGTTTTCTATAAGAAACTCTTT. Translation: CATWDTDPVSVFYKKLF.

The genes are TRGV4 and TRGJ1 or TRGJ2. V was pared by 0 bases and J by 0 bases, with 5 bases of the junction left unmatched. This CDR3 contains 15 residues. Germline CDR1 EGSTGY, CDR2 YDSYTSSV. CDR3 nucleotide sequence: TGTGCCACCTGGGATGGGCCAGCGAATTATTATAAGAAACTCTTT. It codes for CATWDGPANYYKKLF.

Comment on this clone: It may be a read error: a sequence one base away is much more abundant. Other nucleotide sequences from this sample produce the same CDR3. This sequence joins TRGV4 and TRGJ1 or TRGJ2. Germline lookup yields CDR1 EGSTGY and CDR2 YDSYTSSV. Trimming removed 0 bases from V and 7 bases from J; junction bases left unmatched: 3. This CDR3 is 12 amino acids long. The CDR3 loop is CATWDGQYKKLF. The CDR3 bases are TGTGCCACCTGGGATGGGCAGTATAAGAAACTCTTT.

The chain uses TRGV2 and TRGJ1 or TRGJ2. Trimming at V came to 4 bases and at J to 5 bases, leaving 5 bases not matched to a gene. The CDR3 spans 12 residues. Germline V gives CDR1 EGSNGY, CDR2 YDSYNSKV. The CDR3: CATWDPHYKKLF. CDR3 bases: TGTGCCACCTGGGATCCACATTATAAGAAACTCTTT.

This clone has more than one count but fewer than ten. The chain links TRGV8 to TRGJ1 or TRGJ2. The CDR3 totals 12 residues. CDR1 VENAVY and CDR2 YDSYNSRV come from the germline V gene. Trimming cost V 2 bases and J 10 bases; bases outside gene matches: 8. The CDR3 DNA reads TGTGCCACCTGGGATACGTACCAAAAGAAACTCTTT. Amino acids: CATWDTYQKKLF.

With respect to this clone: The sample carries other DNA sequences with the same CDR3. The chain carries TRGV2 and TRGJ1 or TRGJ2. The CDR3 is made up of 14 amino acids. Trimming cost V 1 base and J 3 bases; bases outside gene matches: 6. Germline V gene sequence: CDR1 EGSNGY, CDR2 YDSYNSKV. The CDR3: CATWDGRGYYKKLF. CDR3 nucleotide sequence: TGTGCCACCTGGGACGGCCGGGGTTATTATAAGAAACTCTTT.

This clone has a handful of counts. The V call is TRGV4, the J call TRGJ1 or TRGJ2. V lost 0 bases to trimming and J lost 12 bases; unmatched junction nucleotides: 14. Germline CDR1 and CDR2: EGSTGY and YDSYTSSV. This CDR3 is 14 amino acids long. CDR3: CATWDGPRFCRKLF. CDR3 DNA sequence: TGTGCCACCTGGGATGGGCCAAGATTTTGTAGGAAACTCTTT.

The J gene is TRGJ1 or TRGJ2, the V gene TRGV3. Germline V gene lookup returns CDR1 VTNTFY and CDR2 YDVSTARD (reference sequence). With V trimmed by 3 bases and J by 4 bases, 9 bases remained unmatched. This CDR3 comprises 14 residues. The CDR3 nucleotides read TGTGCCACCTGGGACCTTAGAGGGTATTATAAGAAACTCTTT. Encoded protein: CATWDLRGYYKKLF.